These 5 T cell receptor beta chains were all obtained from the same sample, sequenced in a study of blood T cell repertoires in COVID-19. Assay: immunoSEQ multiplex PCR; the TCRdb copy retains only in-frame clones and omits some. The sample lists some 200,000 clones; 70% to 90% were seen once. The specimen sequenced was peripheral blood. These receptors originate from a human donor in a cohort sampled during active COVID-19.

The chain employs TRBV20-1 and TRBJ1-5; TRBD1 might be the D (6 bases). Germline CDR1 reads DFQATT; CDR2 reads SNEGSKA (reference sequence). This CDR3 region has 13 residues. Trimming stripped 3 bases from V and 8 bases from J, with 14 bases between. The DNA of the CDR3 is TGCAGTGCTAGTCCCGACAGGATCGAGCCCCAGCATTTT. Encoded protein: CSASPDRIEPQHF.

The CDR3 loop reads CASSQLGASGDTDTQYF. The CDR3 DNA reads TGTGCCAGCAGCCAACTCGGGGCTAGCGGGGACACAGATACGCAGTATTTT. V is TRBV4-2 and J is TRBJ2-3; 9 bases agree with TRBD2. The germline V gene encodes CDR1 LGHNA and CDR2 YNFKEQ. V lost 2 bases and J lost 2; bases outside the gene matches: 8. This CDR3 comprises 17 residues.

The gene calls are TRBV2 and TRBJ2-7; D gene uncertain. This CDR3 comprises 12 residues. Trimming took off 0 bases at V and 3 bases at J, with 3 bases between the two ends. Germline V gene sequence: CDR1 SNHLY, CDR2 FYNNEI. CDR3 in amino acids: CASSEAGYEQYF. The CDR3 nucleotides read TGTGCCAGCAGTGAAGCCGGCTACGAGCAGTACTTC.

This clone occurred many times. The V gene is TRBV4-2, the J gene TRBJ1-2, with 8 nucleotides matching TRBD1. V lost 2 bases to trimming and J lost 4 bases; unmatched junction nucleotides: 6. Germline CDR1 reads LGHNA; CDR2 reads YNFKEQ. The CDR3 totals 15 residues. The CDR3 DNA reads as TGTGCCAGCAGCCAATCCGGGACAGGTGTCTATGGCTACACCTTC. Amino acid sequence: CASSQSGTGVYGYTF.

The rearrangement links TRBV19 to TRBJ1-3; D may be TRBD1 (6 bases). V lost 1 base, J lost 2 bases, and 12 bases lay in between. Looked up from germline, CDR1 is LNHDA and CDR2 is SQIVND (reference sequence). CDR3 length equals 16 residues. The CDR3 DNA sequence: TGTGCCAGTAGTATAGGAGAGCCAGGGGCTGGAAACACCATATATTTT. Translated: CASSIGEPGAGNTIYF.